One and the same sample provided the 21 T cell receptor beta chains below, sequenced in a study of regulatory T cells in long-lasting Graves disease. Described time point: newly diagnosed GD, antithyroid drugs for less than 3 months. Extracted PBMC RNA gave rise to the TCR library. Combining iRepertoire HTBI primers with Arm-PCR of CDR3 regions, the authors built TCR beta libraries. TCRdb ran MiXCR on the multiplex PCR reads and lists one entry per CDR3 protein. Among 400,000 to 550,000 distinct CDR3 sequences, 15% to 20% were seen once, and the ten largest hold 23%. The same data also went into a second study, on T cells in Graves' hyperthyroidism and ophthalmopathy.

The specimen was peripheral blood mononuclear cells (PBMCs), collected at new diagnosis, from a patient treated with antithyroid drugs. The receptor source for this set is a woman aged 18 to 35 with Graves disease.

This clonotype came up many times. The J gene is TRBJ2-3, the V gene TRBV3-1; D remains unclear. Trimming stripped 4 bases from V and 7 bases from J, with 9 bases between. Germline V lookup: CDR1 LGHDT, CDR2 YNNKEL (reference sequence). The CDR3 is made up of 12 amino acids. CDR3: CASSLKPYTQYF. CDR3 sequence (DNA): TGTGCCAGCAGCCTGAAGCCCTATACGCAGTATTTT.

In this sample, this clonotype turned up many times. The V gene is TRBV5-8, the J gene TRBJ2-3; 8 nucleotides align to TRBD2. CDR1 and CDR2 (germline): SGHTS, YDEGEE. The CDR3 extends over 17 amino acids. J lost 3 bases, V lost 4 bases, and 13 bases had no gene match. CDR3 sequence: CASSRQRLARPTDTQYF. DNA of the CDR3: TGTGCCAGCAGCAGACAAAGACTAGCGCGTCCTACAGATACGCAGTATTTT. The whole variable domain, filled in from reference TRBV5-8 and TRBJ2-3, reads EAGVTQSPTHLIKTRGQQATLRCSPISGHTSVYWYQQALGLGLQFLLWYDEGEERNRGNFPPRFSGRQFPNYSSELNVNALELEDSALYLCASSRQRLARPTDTQYFGPGTRLTVL.

This clonotype was detected many times. The V call is TRBV12-3 or TRBV12-4, the J call TRBJ2-7; 8 nucleotides align to TRBD1. The CDR3 sequence is 15 residues long. Trimming at V came to 4 bases and at J to 4 bases, leaving 9 bases not matched to a gene. DNA of the CDR3: TGTGCCAGCAGTTCGAATTCAGGGGGCGGGTACGAGCAGTACTTC. It codes for CASSSNSGGGYEQYF.

CDR3 in amino acids: CASKGGQGTLPLDYGYTF. CDR3 bases: TGTGCCAGTAAGGGTGGACAGGGAACCCTACCGCTCGACTATGGCTACACCTTC. The J gene is TRBJ1-2, the V gene TRBV19, with 8 positions matching TRBD1. Germline-derived CDR1 and CDR2 are LNHDA and SQIVND (reference sequence). The CDR3 is 18 residues long. After removal of 7 bases from V and 3 bases from J, the junction contained 19 bases not matched to a gene.

The chain carries TRBV5-6 and TRBJ2-3, with 7 bases matching TRBD2. V shed 0 bases and J 1 base; nucleotides not matched to a gene: 2. The germline CDR1 and CDR2 sequences are SGHDT and YYEEEE. The CDR3 spans 15 residues. This chain's CDR3 is CASSLAAGGTDTQYF. The CDR3 region has the DNA TGTGCCAGCAGCTTGGCGGCGGGAGGCACAGATACGCAGTATTTT.

J is TRBJ2-3 and V is TRBV6-1, with 12 bases aligning to TRBD2. Germline V gene lookup returns CDR1 MNHNS and CDR2 SASEGT. With V trimmed by 6 bases and J by 11 bases, 12 bases remained unmatched. This CDR3 contains 15 residues. The CDR3: CASSPTGLAGRRQYF. CDR3 nucleotide sequence: TGTGCCAGCAGCCCGACCGGACTAGCGGGGAGGAGGCAGTATTTT.

The rearrangement links TRBV6-1 to TRBJ2-7; D is unclear. This CDR3 is 13 amino acids long. In germline, CDR1 is MNHNS, CDR2 SASEGT. V gave up 5 bases and J gave up 2 bases, with 10 bases separating them. The CDR3 region is CASSIRLTYEQYF. CDR3 in DNA: TGTGCCAGCAGTATAAGACTTACCTACGAGCAGTACTTC.

The chain combines TRBV10-3 with TRBJ2-2; D is unresolved. Looked up from germline, CDR1 is ENHRY and CDR2 is SYGVKD. This CDR3 spans 13 amino acids. V lost 7 bases to trimming and J lost 1 base, with 7 bases between them. This CDR3 is CAIKAGNTGELFF. CDR3 nucleotide sequence: TGTGCCATCAAGGCAGGGAACACCGGGGAGCTGTTTTTT.

In its sample, this clonotype was seen many times. The chain recombines TRBV7-9 with TRBJ2-1; D not resolved. Germline CDR1 SEHNR, CDR2 FQNEAQ (reference sequence). Trimming removed 5 bases at V and 0 bases at J, with 14 bases between. The CDR3 sequence is 16 residues long. DNA for the CDR3: TGTGCCAGCAGCGCAAGTCGTAGCCTCTCCTACAATGAGCAGTTCTTC. Translation gives CASSASRSLSYNEQFF.

CDR3 bases: TGTGCCAGCAGCCTGGAGGGTGGCTACACCTTC. Translation: CASSLEGGYTF. The J gene is TRBJ1-2, the V gene TRBV28; D gene ambiguous. The CDR3 is 11 residues long. Deletions cut 6 bases from V and 7 bases from J, with 9 bases between. CDR1 MDHEN and CDR2 SYDVKM come from the germline V gene.

This clonotype has more than one count but fewer than ten. The chain combines TRBV29-1 with TRBJ1-1, with 7 positions matching TRBD1. The V and J ends lost 6 bases and 7 bases, in that order; junction bases with no gene match: 8. Germline-derived CDR1 and CDR2 are SQVTM and ANQGSEA. This CDR3 comprises 12 residues. CDR3 loop: CSVGFRDSEAFF. DNA of the CDR3: TGCAGCGTCGGTTTCCGGGACAGTGAAGCTTTCTTT.

This clonotype has at least ten counts. The rearrangement links TRBV20-1 to TRBJ2-1; TRBD2 might be the D (7 bases). V was trimmed by 5 bases and J by 9 bases, leaving 20 bases between them. CDR3 size: 14 residues. Per germline, CDR1 DFQATT and CDR2 SNEGSKA (reference sequence). CDR3 residues: CSAGPAGAYGEQFF. CDR3 nucleotide sequence: TGCAGTGCTGGGCCCGCGGGGGCCTACGGTGAGCAGTTCTTC.

Remarks on this clonotype: One base away lies a much larger clone, so this may be a sequencing read error. The chain carries TRBV28 and TRBJ2-5; 7 nucleotides match TRBD2. With V trimmed by 10 bases and J by 2 bases, 10 bases remained unmatched. The CDR3 loop spans 14 amino acids. Per the germline V gene, CDR1 is MDHEN and CDR2 is SYDVKM. This chain's CDR3 is CANRPGTIQETQYF. CDR3 coding DNA: TGTGCCAACAGACCCGGGACTATACAAGAGACCCAGTACTTC.

This clonotype was found many times. V and J are TRBV29-1 and TRBJ2-3, with 9 bases identical to TRBD1. The CDR3 contains 13 residues. In germline, CDR1 is SQVTM, CDR2 ANQGSEA. J lost 2 bases, V lost 4 bases, and 1 base had no gene match. The CDR3 is CSVGQGVTDTQYF. The CDR3, as DNA: TGCAGCGTTGGACAGGGGGTCACAGATACGCAGTATTTT.

This clonotype was seen only a few times. The V gene is TRBV20-1, the J gene TRBJ2-3; 10 bases align to TRBD2. Germline CDR1 DFQATT, CDR2 SNEGSKA (reference sequence). The CDR3 covers 16 residues. V shed 1 base and J 4 bases; nucleotides not matched to a gene: 8. The CDR3 sequence: CSARGGLAGVADTQYF. The CDR3 coding sequence is TGCAGTGCTAGAGGGGGGCTAGCGGGAGTCGCAGATACGCAGTATTTT.

This clonotype has a count of ten or more. A read error may account for a junction end that differs from germline. V gene TRBV13 combines with J gene TRBJ1-2, with a possible D match to TRBD1 (6 bases). The CDR3 spans 14 residues. Germline lookup yields CDR1 PRHDT and CDR2 FYEKMQ (reference sequence). DNA of the CDR3: TGTGCCAGCAGCTCAACAGGGTTTGACTATGGCAACACCTTC. This gives the protein CASSSTGFDYGNTF.

This clonotype occurred many times. The genes are TRBV24-1 and TRBJ2-1; 13 bases are shared with TRBD2. J was trimmed by 9 bases and V by 3 bases; bases with no gene match: 7. This CDR3 spans 16 amino acids. The germline gives CDR1 KGHDR, CDR2 SFDVKD. The CDR3 DNA sequence: TGTGCCACCAGTGATAAAGGGACTAGCGGGAAGGCTGAGCAGTTCTTC. As protein: CATSDKGTSGKAEQFF.

There are many counts of this clonotype. The J gene is TRBJ2-3, the V gene TRBV27, with 7 bases matching TRBD2. The CDR3 has 14 amino acids. CDR1 is MNHEY, CDR2 SMNVEV, per germline (reference sequence). Trimming took 10 bases from V and 0 from J; bases not matched to a gene: 7. The CDR3 sequence is CATLGSGSTDTQYF. The CDR3 DNA sequence: TGTGCCACCTTGGGTAGCGGGAGCACAGATACGCAGTATTTT.

V and J are TRBV19 and TRBJ2-3, with TRBD2 identical over 8 bases. With 9 bases clipped from V and 1 base from J, the junction kept 9 bases outside the gene matches. The CDR3 sequence is 15 residues long. CDR1 is LNHDA and CDR2 is SQIVND in the germline V gene (reference sequence). The CDR3 reads CASATSGSRTDTQYF. CDR3 coding DNA: TGTGCCAGCGCTACTAGCGGCAGTCGCACAGATACGCAGTATTTT.

This clonotype has ten or more counts. The V and J genes are TRBV18 and TRBJ2-3; 12 bases agree with TRBD2. This CDR3 has 17 residues. Germline V gene data show CDR1 as KGHSH and CDR2 as LQKENI. With V trimmed by 2 bases and J by 5 bases, 8 bases remained unmatched. Here the CDR3 reads CASSPVWTSGIGDTQYF. CDR3 coding DNA: TGTGCCAGCTCACCAGTTTGGACTAGCGGGATAGGAGATACGCAGTATTTT.

The genes are TRBV4-1 and TRBJ1-1; maybe TRBD1 (5 bases). The CDR3 is 15 amino acids. Germline CDR1 MGHRA, CDR2 YSYEKL. V was trimmed by 0 bases and J by 7 bases, leaving 15 bases between them. The CDR3 region is CASSQDMGQGLEAFF. CDR3 coding DNA: TGCGCCAGCAGCCAAGATATGGGTCAGGGCCTTGAAGCTTTCTTT.